One sample yielded the 5 T cell receptor beta chains listed below, sequenced in a study of OX40 agonist ivuxolimab in advanced cancers. Here immunoSEQ multiplex PCR was the method, and the copy in TCRdb shows in-frame clones only, minus some. The sample consists of roughly 70,000 clones, 84% of them appearing once. The sequences come from CD4+ or CD8+ T cells sorted from blood, collected in a trial of the OX40 agonist ivuxolimab. The origin of the receptors is an adult with an advanced solid tumor such as melanoma, head and neck, liver or kidney cancer.

The chain joins TRBV5-1 to TRBJ1-4; D gene ambiguous. The CDR3 is made up of 15 amino acids. The V and J ends lost 1 base and 3 bases respectively, with 10 bases between them. Germline V gene data show CDR1 as SGHRS and CDR2 as YFSETQ. The CDR3 bases are TGCGCCAGCAGCTTGATTGGTGGACCTAATGAAAAACTGTTTTTT. Translating gives CASSLIGGPNEKLFF.

CDR3 in amino acids: CARSSLGPIEQFF. In DNA form, the CDR3 reads TGTGCCAGAAGTTCCCTAGGCCCTATTGAGCAGTTCTTC. The chain couples TRBV5-3 to TRBJ2-1, with D hard to call. TRBV5-3 is marked as an open reading frame, function uncertain. V was trimmed by 5 bases and J by 9 bases, leaving 15 bases between them. The CDR3 sequence is 13 residues long.

V is TRBV5-4 and J is TRBJ1-1; a weak D match, TRBD1 (6 bases). The CDR3 has 15 amino acids. The germline V and J ends were trimmed by 1 base and 5 bases, with 15 bases remaining between them. The V gene's germline CDR1 is SGHNT and CDR2 YYREEE (reference sequence). CDR3 bases: TGTGCCAGCAGCTTGAGGCAGGGGAGTCGTACTGAAGCTTTCTTT. This gives the protein CASSLRQGSRTEAFF.

J is TRBJ1-1 and V is TRBV5-1; perhaps TRBD1 as D (5 bases). This CDR3 region has 15 residues. The V and J ends lost 3 bases and 4 bases respectively, with 16 bases between them. Germline V gives CDR1 SGHRS, CDR2 YFSETQ. As DNA, the CDR3 is TGCGCCAGCAGCTACCAGGACTCTAGGGGCACTGAAGCTTTCTTT. Its translation is CASSYQDSRGTEAFF.

The rearrangement links TRBV2 to TRBJ1-3, with 7 bases identical to TRBD1. CDR1 is SNHLY, CDR2 FYNNEI, per germline. CDR3 length equals 14 residues. After removal of 9 bases from V and 2 bases from J, the junction contained 7 bases not matched to a gene. The CDR3 sequence: CASGTGATGNTIYF. The CDR3 DNA sequence: TGTGCCAGTGGAACAGGGGCGACTGGAAACACCATATATTTT.